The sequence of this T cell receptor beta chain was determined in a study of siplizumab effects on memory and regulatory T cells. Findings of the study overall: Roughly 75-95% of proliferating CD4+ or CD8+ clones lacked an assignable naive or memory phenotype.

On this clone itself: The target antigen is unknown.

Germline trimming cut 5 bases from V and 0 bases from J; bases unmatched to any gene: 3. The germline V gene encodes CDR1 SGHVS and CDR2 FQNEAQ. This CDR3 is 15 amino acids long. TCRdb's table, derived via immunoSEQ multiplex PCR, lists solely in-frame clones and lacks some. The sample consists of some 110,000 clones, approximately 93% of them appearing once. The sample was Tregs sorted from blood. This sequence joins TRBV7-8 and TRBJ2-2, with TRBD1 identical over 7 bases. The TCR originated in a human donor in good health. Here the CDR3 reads CASSIGTANTGELFF. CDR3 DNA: TGTGCCAGCAGCATCGGGACAGCGAACACCGGGGAGCTGTTTTTT.